A selection of T cell receptor beta chains follows, all from one sample in a study of T cell responses to AZD1222 COVID-19 vaccine. Using immunoSEQ multiplex PCR, the repertoire was profiled, and TCRdb retains in-frame clones only, with some absent. The sample shows about 120,000 clones, approximately 91% of them seen only once. Sample: peripheral blood, taken on day 0 of AZD1222 vaccination. The receptor source for this set is an adult in good health. The CDR3 runs from the conserved cysteine through the conserved F or W. Each record gives: CDR3 length, V gene, clone size, J gene, D gene, CDR3 DNA, CDR3 protein. The D gene is left open where the match is weak. Only part of the rows carry a size: once, few, many, or a class if the clone is expanded.

14	TRBV5-1	-	TRBJ2-3	-	TGCGCCAGCTGGGCCAGGGAAGGCACAGATACGCAGTATTTT	CASWAREGTDTQYF
14	TRBV5-1	-	TRBJ1-6	TRBD1	TGCGCCAGCAGCTGGACAGGGGTAAATTCACCCCTCCACTTT	CASSWTGVNSPLHF
14	TRBV6-5	once	TRBJ1-4	-	TGTGCCAGCAGTTACGGGACAAGTAATGAAAAACTGTTTTTT	CASSYGTSNEKLFF
16	TRBV19	-	TRBJ1-5	-	TGTGCCAGTAGTATACCCCCCCCGGGTAGCAATCAGCCCCAGCATTTT	CASSIPPPGSNQPQHF
16	TRBV19	-	TRBJ2-4	TRBD1	TGTGCCAGTAGTATAAGGGAAGGGGGCCTACGGGACATTCAGTACTTC	CASSIREGGLRDIQYF
18	TRBV7-6	once	TRBJ2-7	TRBD1	TGTGCCAGCAGCTTAGACCCTGAGGACAGGTTCCTATCCTACGAGCAGTACTTC	CASSLDPEDRFLSYEQYF
14	TRBV6-5	once	TRBJ1-5	-	TGTGCCAGCAGTTACTCGAGAATGGCTCAGCCCCAGCATTTT	CASSYSRMAQPQHF
13	TRBV9	-	TRBJ1-2	-	TGTGCCAGCAGCGTAGGAGGGTTTGGTGGCTACACCTTC	CASSVGGFGGYTF
16	TRBV3-1/TRBV3-2	-	TRBJ1-5	-	TGTGCCAGCAGCCAAGGGTCCCACCCGACTGTTGGGCCCCAGCATTTT	CASSQGSHPTVGPQHF
13	TRBV30	-	TRBJ2-5	TRBD1	TGTGCCTGGAGTGGGGACAGTCGAGAGACCCAGTACTTC	CAWSGDSRETQYF
15	TRBV7-2	-	TRBJ1-2	-	TGTGCCAGCAGCACGATGCAGGGGTCAGTCTATGGCTACACCTTC	CASSTMQGSVYGYTF
10	TRBV10-3	-	TRBJ1-1	-	TGTGCCACCAAGAACACTGAAGCTTTCTTT	CATKNTEAFF
15	TRBV7-2	-	TRBJ2-7	TRBD1	TGTGCCAGCAGTCATACAGGGGGCAGTAGGTACGAGCAGTACTTC	CASSHTGGSRYEQYF
13	TRBV30	-	TRBJ2-2	-	TGTGCCTGGATGACGGAGAACACCGGGGAGCTGTTTTTT	CAWMTENTGELFF
12	TRBV9	-	TRBJ2-5	-	TGTGCCAGCAGGGGGGGTGAAGAGACCCAGTACTTC	CASRGGEETQYF
15	TRBV6-1	-	TRBJ1-2	-	TGTGCCAGCAGTGAACGGGGGATTTGGGGGGATGGCTACACCTTC	CASSERGIWGDGYTF
14	TRBV11-2	once	TRBJ2-1	-	TGTGCCAGCAGCCCGCCCCGGACAATGGATGAGCAGTTCTTC	CASSPPRTMDEQFF
14	TRBV27	-	TRBJ2-5	-	TGTGCCAGCAGTTTATCGGCGGGCTTTGAGACCCAGTACTTC	CASSLSAGFETQYF
16	TRBV14	-	TRBJ2-1	-	TGTGCCAGCAGCCAAGATCCCCAGGGAACCTACAATGAGCAGTTCTTC	CASSQDPQGTYNEQFF
18	TRBV18	-	TRBJ2-2	TRBD2	TGTGCCAGCTCACCAATAGCTAGCGGGGGGCCGAACACCGGGGAGCTGTTTTTT	CASSPIASGGPNTGELFF
14	TRBV6-5	-	TRBJ1-5	-	TGTGCCAGCAGGGGCAGCTATAGCAATCAGCCCCAGCATTTT	CASRGSYSNQPQHF
12	TRBV30	-	TRBJ1-1	-	TGTGCCTGGACCCACTTTCCAGCTGAAGCTTTCTTT	CAWTHFPAEAFF
12	TRBV30	-	TRBJ1-2	TRBD1	TGTGCGTGGCAGGGGGCGACCTATGGCTACACCTTC	CAWQGATYGYTF
15	TRBV4-1	-	TRBJ1-3	TRBD1	TGCGCCAGCAGCCAACCAACAGGGGTTGGAAACACCATATATTTT	CASSQPTGVGNTIYF
19	TRBV11-2	once	TRBJ2-5	TRBD2	TGTGCCAGCAGCCTGAGCGGGGGGCGACAAAGAACGTACCAAGAGACCCAGTACTTC	CASSLSGGRQRTYQETQYF
13	TRBV7-9	once	TRBJ2-5	TRBD1	TGTGCCAGCTCGGGACAGGGACAAGAGACCCAGTACTTC	CASSGQGQETQYF
17	TRBV7-8	-	TRBJ1-1	-	TGTGCCAGCAGCCAAAGAATGAGGGCGGGTAAGGACACTGAAGCTTTCTTT	CASSQRMRAGKDTEAFF
14	TRBV27	-	TRBJ1-5	TRBD1	TGTGCCAGCAGACCAGGGGGTGGCAATCAGCCCCAGCATTTT	CASRPGGGNQPQHF
13	TRBV5-4	-	TRBJ2-5	-	TGTGCCAGCAGCTTGGTGCCAGTAGAGACCCAGTACTTC	CASSLVPVETQYF
16	TRBV6-2/TRBV6-3	-	TRBJ1-5	TRBD1	TGTGCCAGCAGCCTTACAGGGGGCATTCGGAATCAGCCCCAGCATTTT	CASSLTGGIRNQPQHF
16	TRBV11-2	-	TRBJ1-3	-	TGTGCCAGCAGCGTTTACAGGGCCGGGTCTGGAAACACCATATATTTT	CASSVYRAGSGNTIYF
13	TRBV6-1	-	TRBJ1-1	-	TGTGCCAGCTTCAGGGACCCGAACACTGAAGCTTTCTTT	CASFRDPNTEAFF
14	TRBV5-1	-	TRBJ1-1	-	TGCGCCAGCCGCTCCTACTCGGTCGGCACTGAAGCTTTCTTT	CASRSYSVGTEAFF
21	TRBV28	-	TRBJ1-6	-	TGTGCCAGCAGTTTTACCGGTGGGCCAGCAGACCGTTCTACCTATAATTCACCCCTCCACTTT	CASSFTGGPADRSTYNSPLHF
15	TRBV7-2	-	TRBJ1-5	-	TGTGCCAGCAGCTCGCGGACGGGTTCGGGTCAGCCCCAGCATTTT	CASSSRTGSGQPQHF
15	TRBV11-2	-	TRBJ2-3	-	TGTGCCAGCAGCTCCGGGGACAGCGGGCGAGATACGCAGTATTTT	CASSSGDSGRDTQYF
12	TRBV2	once	TRBJ2-1	TRBD1	TGTGCCAGCGAGACAGGACAGGATGAGCAGTTCTTC	CASETGQDEQFF
15	TRBV7-6	-	TRBJ2-1	-	TGTGCCAGCACGACTATGATCGGTATATACAATGAGCAGTTCTTC	CASTTMIGIYNEQFF
12	TRBV30	-	TRBJ1-2	-	TGTGCCTGGATGAGGACAGACTATGGCTACACCTTC	CAWMRTDYGYTF
16	TRBV27	-	TRBJ2-7	-	TGTGCCAGCAGTCGCAACCTACAAATTTTCTCCTACGAGCAGTACTTC	CASSRNLQIFSYEQYF
12	TRBV19	-	TRBJ2-7	-	TGTGCCAGTAGTATCGGGGGATACGAGCAGTACTTC	CASSIGGYEQYF
12	TRBV5-6	-	TRBJ1-2	-	TGTGCCAGCAGTTCCGACATCTATGGCTACACCTTC	CASSSDIYGYTF
16	TRBV9	once	TRBJ2-1	TRBD2	TGTGCCAGCAGCGTAGTTCCTAGCGGGGGGGCCGGTGAGCAGTTCTTC	CASSVVPSGGAGEQFF
14	TRBV27	-	TRBJ1-4	TRBD1	TGTGCCAGCAGTTTTCAGGGGGCTAATGAAAAACTGTTTTTT	CASSFQGANEKLFF
15	TRBV18	-	TRBJ1-5	TRBD1	TGTGCCAGCTCTCCGACAGGGGGCGGTAATCAGCCCCAGCATTTT	CASSPTGGGNQPQHF
15	TRBV13	-	TRBJ2-7	TRBD2	TGTGCCAGCAGTTCGAAGCGGGGGGGCCCGGCAGAGCAGTACTTC	CASSSKRGGPAEQYF
13	TRBV7-2	-	TRBJ1-5	-	TGTGCCAGCAGTTCCCGGGGGAATCAGCCCCAGCATTTT	CASSSRGNQPQHF
13	TRBV2	-	TRBJ2-7	TRBD2	TGTGCCAGCAGTGAAGCGCTTGGCGGGGGGAGGTACTTC	CASSEALGGGRYF
13	TRBV12-3/TRBV12-4	-	TRBJ1-4	-	TGTGCCAGCAGTTTAAGCACGGTCGAAAAACTGTTTTTT	CASSLSTVEKLFF
15	TRBV5-4	-	TRBJ2-1	-	TGTGCCAGCAGATCCCCGGGTAAAGCAGGCGATGAGCAGTTCTTC	CASRSPGKAGDEQFF